These 22 T cell receptor beta chains originate from one sample sequenced in a study of T cell changes during pregnancy in multiple sclerosis. Sequencing was performed with immunoSEQ multiplex PCR; in TCRdb, only in-frame clones are kept and a portion is missing. The sample lists tens of thousands of clones, 75% to 90% occurring once. The material was CD4+ T cells from peripheral blood mononuclear cells, obtained in the first trimester of pregnancy. These receptors all stem from a female donor with multiple sclerosis, enrolled in a pregnancy study.

The chain joins TRBV7-2 to TRBJ2-1, with 7 nucleotides matching TRBD2. Germline CDR1 and CDR2: SGHTA and FQGNSA. This CDR3 is 13 amino acids long. The V and J ends lost 7 bases and 8 bases, in that order; junction bases with no gene match: 8. Written as DNA, the CDR3 is TGTGCCAGCACCCGGGCCCGGGAGGATGAGCAGTTCTTC. Its translation: CASTRAREDEQFF.

CDR3 loop: CASSVGQYTGELFF. The CDR3 region has the DNA TGTGCCAGCAGCGTGGGGCAGTACACCGGGGAGCTGTTTTTT. V is TRBV9 and J is TRBJ2-2; D may be TRBD1 (5 bases). This CDR3 has 14 amino acids. Looked up from germline, CDR1 is SGDLS and CDR2 is YYNGEE. The V gene lost 2 bases and the J gene lost 3 bases, with 8 bases spanning the gap.

The rearrangement links TRBV30 to TRBJ1-2, with D unclear. CDR1 and CDR2 (germline): GTSNPN, SVGIG (reference sequence). This CDR3 region has 12 residues. Trimming stripped 0 bases from V and 5 bases from J, with 7 bases between. CDR3 bases: TGTGCCTGGAGTGTAATACAGTATGGCTACACCTTC. Translating gives CAWSVIQYGYTF.

J is TRBJ2-1 and V is TRBV7-7, with a possible D match to TRBD2 (6 bases). Trimming stripped 4 bases from V and 6 bases from J, with 10 bases between. Germline V gene sequence: CDR1 SSHAT, CDR2 FNYEAQ (reference sequence). This CDR3 has 13 amino acids. The CDR3 here is CASSSREINEQFF. DNA for the CDR3: TGTGCCAGCAGCTCCCGGGAGATCAATGAGCAGTTCTTC.

The V and J genes are TRBV27 and TRBJ1-1; TRBD1 matches 7 bases. This CDR3 comprises 15 residues. V gave up 3 bases and J gave up 0 bases; unmatched junction bases: 4. Germline assignment: CDR1 MNHEY and CDR2 SMNVEV (reference sequence). The CDR3 DNA sequence: TGTGCCAGCAGTTTTAGGGGACAGCTGAACACTGAAGCTTTCTTT. Translating it yields CASSFRGQLNTEAFF.

The rearrangement uses TRBV11-2 and TRBJ2-6; D is perhaps TRBD1 (6 bases). CDR1 and CDR2 (germline): SGHAT, FQNNGV. V was trimmed by 5 bases and J by 1 base, leaving 9 bases between them. The CDR3 contains 15 residues. CDR3 in DNA: TGTGCCAGCAGCGACAGGAGGTCTGGGGCCAACGTCCTGACTTTC. It specifies CASSDRRSGANVLTF.

The rearrangement uses TRBV5-1 and TRBJ2-7; possibly TRBD1 for D (5 bases). With 4 bases removed from V and 0 bases from J, the gap between germline ends came to 8 bases. This CDR3 has 13 amino acids. Germline CDR1 SGHRS, CDR2 YFSETQ. For the CDR3, the DNA is TGCGCCAGCAGCCCAGGACACTCCTACGAGCAGTACTTC. Residues: CASSPGHSYEQYF. The whole variable domain, filled in from reference TRBV5-1 and TRBJ2-7, reads KAGVTQTPRYLIKTRGQQVTLSCSPISGHRSVSWYQQTPGQGLQFLFEYFSETQRNKGNFPGRFSGRQFSNSRSEMNVSTLELGDSALYLCASSPGHSYEQYFGPGTRLTVT.

The genes are TRBV29-1 and TRBJ1-4; D is perhaps TRBD1 (5 bases). V lost 4 bases to trimming and J lost 7 bases, with 19 bases between them. CDR1 and CDR2 from the germline V gene are SQVTM and ANQGSEA. The length of the CDR3 is 15 residues. CDR3 coding DNA: TGCAGCGTTGCCTCCTCTGGGGCTACAGTTGAAAAACTGTTTTTT. Its translation: CSVASSGATVEKLFF.

This chain joins TRBV27 and TRBJ2-5; TRBD2 matches 8 bases. The CDR3 runs to 15 residues. From germline, CDR1 is MNHEY and CDR2 SMNVEV (reference sequence). V shed 2 bases and J 1 base; nucleotides not matched to a gene: 3. CDR3 sequence (DNA): TGTGCCAGCAGTTTAAAGCGGGAGCCCCAAGAGACCCAGTACTTC. Translated: CASSLKREPQETQYF.

V and J are TRBV2 and TRBJ1-4; D is unclear. The CDR3 has 15 amino acids. Trimming removed 1 base at V and 0 bases at J, with 6 bases between. Germline-derived CDR1 and CDR2 are SNHLY and FYNNEI. For the CDR3, the DNA is TGTGCCAGCAGTGAAGGCACAGCAACTAATGAAAAACTGTTTTTT. Its translation: CASSEGTATNEKLFF. Drawing the rest from reference TRBV2 and TRBJ1-4, the complete variable domain is EPEVTQTPSHQVTQMGQEVILRCVPISNHLYFYWYRQILGQKVEFLVSFYNNEISEKSEIFDDQFSVERPDGSNFTLKIRSTKLEDSAMYFCASSEGTATNEKLFFGSGTQLSVL.

The chain recombines TRBV7-7 with TRBJ2-1; 11 nucleotides agree with TRBD2. Trimming cost V 5 bases and J 3 bases; bases outside gene matches: 3. Per germline, CDR1 SSHAT and CDR2 FNYEAQ (reference sequence). The length of the CDR3 is 15 residues. In DNA, the CDR3 is TGTGCCAGCAGCCCAACTAGCGGGGGCTACAATGAGCAGTTCTTC. Translation: CASSPTSGGYNEQFF.

This rearrangement joins TRBV7-9 to TRBJ2-5; 7 bases fit TRBD1. The closer fit of TRBJ2-7 to the DNA end suggests the J call may be wrong. Germline V gene data show CDR1 as SEHNR and CDR2 as FQNEAQ (reference sequence). The CDR3 length is 15 residues. CDR3 DNA sequence: TGTGCCAGCAGCTCAGACAGGGCTCAACTGTACGAGCAGTACTTC. Encoded protein: CASSSDRAQLYEQYF.

This chain joins TRBV9 and TRBJ2-3; tentative D call: TRBD2 (5 bases). In germline, CDR1 is SGDLS, CDR2 YYNGEE. With 3 bases removed from V and 2 bases from J, the gap between germline ends came to 10 bases. This CDR3 is 14 amino acids long. The CDR3: CASSATTNTDTQYF. The DNA for the CDR3 is TGTGCCAGCAGCGCGACTACGAACACAGATACGCAGTATTTT.

The chain links TRBV2 to TRBJ1-1; no clear D gene. The V end lost 6 bases, the J end lost 1 base, and 6 bases lay between the germline ends. The CDR3 is made up of 12 amino acids. CDR1 is SNHLY and CDR2 is FYNNEI in the germline V gene. Here the CDR3 DNA reads TGTGCCAGCAGCGCGGGGAACACTGAAGCTTTCTTT. Translating it yields CASSAGNTEAFF. The full variable domain, in which reference TRBV2 and TRBJ1-1 provide the parts outside the CDR3, is EPEVTQTPSHQVTQMGQEVILRCVPISNHLYFYWYRQILGQKVEFLVSFYNNEISEKSEIFDDQFSVERPDGSNFTLKIRSTKLEDSAMYFCASSAGNTEAFFGQGTRLTVV.

J is TRBJ2-1 and V is TRBV4-2; 7 positions match TRBD1. Losses at the gene ends were 4 bases for V and 2 bases for J; bases not matched to a gene: 11. Germline CDR1 LGHNA, CDR2 YNFKEQ. This CDR3 has 17 amino acids. In DNA, the CDR3 is TGTGCCAGCAGCCCGACCAGGGGGTTCTCTACCTACAATGAGCAGTTCTTC. Translated, it gives CASSPTRGFSTYNEQFF.

This chain connects TRBV11-1 to TRBJ2-7; D not certain. V dropped 5 bases and J dropped 4 bases, with 6 bases sitting between them. CDR3 length: 11 residues. Germline CDR1 is SGHAT and CDR2 is FQDESV (reference sequence). The CDR3 sequence is CASSRSYEQYF. CDR3 nucleotide sequence: TGTGCCAGCAGCCGTTCGTACGAGCAGTACTTC. Variable domain in full (rest from reference TRBV11-1 and TRBJ2-7): EAEVAQSPRYKITEKSQAVAFWCDPISGHATLYWYRQILGQGPELLVQFQDESVVDDSQLPKDRFSAERLKGVDSTLKIQPAELGDSAMYLCASSRSYEQYFGPGTRLTVT.

The chain links TRBV5-1 to TRBJ2-1, with TRBD2 matching 11 bases. The germline V gene encodes CDR1 SGHRS and CDR2 YFSETQ. CDR3 size: 16 residues. Trimming cost V 4 bases and J 9 bases; bases outside gene matches: 12. Here the CDR3 reads CASSKGELAGVGEQFF. DNA of the CDR3: TGCGCCAGCAGCAAGGGAGAACTAGCGGGAGTGGGTGAGCAGTTCTTC.

The chain is built from TRBV27 and TRBJ1-4, with a tentative D call TRBD1 (6 bases). Trimming pared 5 bases from V and 7 bases from J, leaving 17 bases between. Germline assignment: CDR1 MNHEY and CDR2 SMNVEV (reference sequence). The CDR3 covers 15 residues. The CDR3 reads CASSPLTGGREKLFF. The CDR3 region has the DNA TGTGCCAGCAGTCCCCTGACGGGGGGCCGTGAAAAACTGTTTTTT.

The chain carries TRBV6-5 and TRBJ1-2, with D possibly being TRBD1 (5 bases). In germline, CDR1 is MNHEY, CDR2 SVGAGI. V shed 0 bases and J shed 7 bases, with 9 bases lying between them. This CDR3 spans 13 amino acids. CDR3 loop: CASSYSKRGGYTF. The DNA of the CDR3 is TGTGCCAGCAGTTACTCGAAAAGGGGTGGCTACACCTTC.

The chain combines TRBV18 with TRBJ2-3; 9 bases fit TRBD2. CDR1 and CDR2 (germline): KGHSH, LQKENI. CDR3 length: 16 residues. V trimming: 3 bases; J trimming: 2 bases; junction bases outside the gene matches: 6. The DNA of the CDR3 is TGTGCCAGCTCACCCCAGACTAGCGGAAACACAGATACGCAGTATTTT. Translated: CASSPQTSGNTDTQYF. Based on the CDR3 plus reference TRBV18 and TRBJ2-3, the full variable domain is NAGVMQNPRHLVRRRGQEARLRCSPMKGHSHVYWYRQLPEEGLKFMVYLQKENIIDESGMPKERFSAEFPKEGPSILRIQQVVRGDSAAYFCASSPQTSGNTDTQYFGPGTRLTVL.

The rearrangement joins TRBV28 to TRBJ1-5, with D maybe TRBD1 (6 bases). The CDR3 totals 15 residues. Germline-derived CDR1 and CDR2 are MDHEN and SYDVKM. V dropped 6 bases and J dropped 1 base, with 13 bases sitting between them. CDR3 in amino acids: CASRKQGKSNQPQHF. CDR3 in DNA: TGTGCCAGCAGGAAACAGGGAAAAAGCAATCAGCCCCAGCATTTT.

The genes are TRBV5-1 and TRBJ2-2; 8 positions match TRBD2. This CDR3 region has 18 residues. Germline values: CDR1 SGHRS, CDR2 YFSETQ. V was pared by 2 bases and J by 6 bases, with 15 bases of the junction left unmatched. The CDR3 nucleotides are TGCGCCAGCAGCTTTTCCCCCAGAGCGGGAGATGGGGCCGGGGAGCTGTTTTTT. Amino acids: CASSFSPRAGDGAGELFF. The complete variable domain, with remaining parts taken from reference TRBV5-1 and TRBJ2-2, reads KAGVTQTPRYLIKTRGQQVTLSCSPISGHRSVSWYQQTPGQGLQFLFEYFSETQRNKGNFPGRFSGRQFSNSRSEMNVSTLELGDSALYLCASSFSPRAGDGAGELFFGEGSRLTVL.